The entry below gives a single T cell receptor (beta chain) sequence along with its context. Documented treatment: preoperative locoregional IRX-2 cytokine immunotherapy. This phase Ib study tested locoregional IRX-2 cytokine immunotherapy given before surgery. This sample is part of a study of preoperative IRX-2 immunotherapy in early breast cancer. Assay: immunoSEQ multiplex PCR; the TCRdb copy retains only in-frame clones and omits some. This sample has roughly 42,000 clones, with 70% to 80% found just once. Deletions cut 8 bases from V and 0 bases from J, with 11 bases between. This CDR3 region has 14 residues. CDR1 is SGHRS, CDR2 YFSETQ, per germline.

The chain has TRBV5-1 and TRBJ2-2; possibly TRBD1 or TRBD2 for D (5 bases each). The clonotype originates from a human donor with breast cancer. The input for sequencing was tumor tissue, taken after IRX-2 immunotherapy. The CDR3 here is CASKGRSNTGELFF. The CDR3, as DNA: TGCGCCAGTAAGGGGAGATCGAACACCGGGGAGCTGTTTTTT.